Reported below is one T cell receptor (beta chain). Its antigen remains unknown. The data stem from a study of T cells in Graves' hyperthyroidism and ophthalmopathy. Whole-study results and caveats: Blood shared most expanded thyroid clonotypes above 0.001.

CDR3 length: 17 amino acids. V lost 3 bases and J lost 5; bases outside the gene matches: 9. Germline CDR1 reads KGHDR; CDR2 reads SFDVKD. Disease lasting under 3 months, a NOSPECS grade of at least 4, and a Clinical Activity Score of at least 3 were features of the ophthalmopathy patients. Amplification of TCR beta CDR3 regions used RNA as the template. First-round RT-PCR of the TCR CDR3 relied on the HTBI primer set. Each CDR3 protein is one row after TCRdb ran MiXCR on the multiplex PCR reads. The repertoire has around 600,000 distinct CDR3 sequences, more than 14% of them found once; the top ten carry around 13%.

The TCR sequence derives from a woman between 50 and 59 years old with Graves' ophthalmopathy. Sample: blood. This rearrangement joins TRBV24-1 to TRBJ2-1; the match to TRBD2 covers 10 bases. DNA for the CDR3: TGTGCCACCAGTGATCTTTCCGGGACTAGCGACCACAATGAGCAGTTCTTC. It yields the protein CATSDLSGTSDHNEQFF.